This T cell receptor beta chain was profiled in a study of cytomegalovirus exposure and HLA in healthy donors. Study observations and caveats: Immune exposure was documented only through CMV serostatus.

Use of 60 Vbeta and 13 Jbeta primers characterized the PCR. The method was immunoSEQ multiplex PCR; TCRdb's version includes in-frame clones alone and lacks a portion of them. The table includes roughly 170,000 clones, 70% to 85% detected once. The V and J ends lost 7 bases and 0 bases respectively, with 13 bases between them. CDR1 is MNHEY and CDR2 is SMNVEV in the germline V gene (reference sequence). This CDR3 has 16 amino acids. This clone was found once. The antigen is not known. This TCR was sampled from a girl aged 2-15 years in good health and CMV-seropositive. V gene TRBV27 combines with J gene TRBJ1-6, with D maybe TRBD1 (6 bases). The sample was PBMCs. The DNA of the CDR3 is TGTGCCAGCACCCGGGACATATTCTCCTATAATTCACCCCTCCACTTT. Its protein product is CASTRDIFSYNSPLHF.